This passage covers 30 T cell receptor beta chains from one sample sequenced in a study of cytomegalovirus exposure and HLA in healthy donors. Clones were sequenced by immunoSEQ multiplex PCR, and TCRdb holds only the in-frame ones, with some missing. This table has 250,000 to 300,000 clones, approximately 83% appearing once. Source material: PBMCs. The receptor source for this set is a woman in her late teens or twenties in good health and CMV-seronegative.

The CDR3 DNA reads as TGTGCCAGCAGCTCCACGGGACTAGCGGGGGAGACCCAGTACTTC. It codes for CASSSTGLAGETQYF. This chain uses TRBV27 with TRBJ2-5, with 13 bases that match TRBD2. V was pared by 6 bases and J by 5 bases, with 6 bases of the junction left unmatched. CDR1 MNHEY and CDR2 SMNVEV come from the germline V gene (reference sequence). The CDR3 covers 15 residues.

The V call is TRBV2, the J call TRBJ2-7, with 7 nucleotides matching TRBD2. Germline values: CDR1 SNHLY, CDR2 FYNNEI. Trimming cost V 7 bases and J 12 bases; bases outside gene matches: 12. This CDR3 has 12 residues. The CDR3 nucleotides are TGTGCCAGCACTCTTCTAGCGGCCCCAAGGTACTTC. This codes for CASTLLAAPRYF.

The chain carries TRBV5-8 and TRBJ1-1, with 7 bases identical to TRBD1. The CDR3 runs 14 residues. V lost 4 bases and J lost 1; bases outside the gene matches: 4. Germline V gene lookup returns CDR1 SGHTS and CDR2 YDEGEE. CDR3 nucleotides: TGTGCCAGCAGCCTCGGACAGGCGAACACTGAAGCTTTCTTT. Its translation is CASSLGQANTEAFF.

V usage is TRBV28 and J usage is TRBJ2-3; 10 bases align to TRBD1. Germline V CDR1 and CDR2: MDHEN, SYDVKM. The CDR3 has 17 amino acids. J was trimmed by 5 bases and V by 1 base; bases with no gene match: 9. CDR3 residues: CASSLSGQGIGGDTQYF. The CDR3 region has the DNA TGTGCCAGCAGTTTATCGGGACAGGGGATAGGTGGAGATACGCAGTATTTT.

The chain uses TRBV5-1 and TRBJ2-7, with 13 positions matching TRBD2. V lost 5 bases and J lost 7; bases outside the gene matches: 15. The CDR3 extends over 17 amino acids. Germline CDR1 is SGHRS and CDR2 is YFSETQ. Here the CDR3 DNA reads TGCGCCAGCAGGGCCGGGACTAGCGGGACTCCTACAATAGAGCAGTACTTC. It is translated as CASRAGTSGTPTIEQYF.

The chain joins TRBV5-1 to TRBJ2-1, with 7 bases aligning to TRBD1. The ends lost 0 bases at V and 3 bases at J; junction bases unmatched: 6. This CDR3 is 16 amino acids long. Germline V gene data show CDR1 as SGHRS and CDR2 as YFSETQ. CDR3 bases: TGCGCCAGCAGCTTGGTAGGGACAGTAGTCTACAATGAGCAGTTCTTC. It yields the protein CASSLVGTVVYNEQFF.

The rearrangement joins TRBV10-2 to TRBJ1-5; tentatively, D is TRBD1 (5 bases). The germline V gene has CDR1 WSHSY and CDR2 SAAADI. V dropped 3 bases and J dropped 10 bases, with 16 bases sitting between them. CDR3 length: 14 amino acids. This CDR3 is CASSEQVLRQPQHF. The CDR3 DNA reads TGCGCCAGCAGTGAACAGGTCTTGCGCCAACCCCAGCATTTT.

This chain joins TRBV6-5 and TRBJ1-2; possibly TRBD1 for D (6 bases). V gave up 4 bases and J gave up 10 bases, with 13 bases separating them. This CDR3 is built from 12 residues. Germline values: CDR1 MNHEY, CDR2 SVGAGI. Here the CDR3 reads CASSLTGPPYTF. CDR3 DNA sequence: TGTGCCAGCAGTTTGACAGGTCCCCCCTACACCTTC.

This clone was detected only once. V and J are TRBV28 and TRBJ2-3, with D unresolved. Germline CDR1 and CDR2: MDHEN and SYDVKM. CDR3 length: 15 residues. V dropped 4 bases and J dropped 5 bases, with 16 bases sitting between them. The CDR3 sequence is CASSSNSFLEDTQYF. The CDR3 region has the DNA TGTGCCAGCAGTTCAAACAGCTTTTTGGAAGATACGCAGTATTTT.

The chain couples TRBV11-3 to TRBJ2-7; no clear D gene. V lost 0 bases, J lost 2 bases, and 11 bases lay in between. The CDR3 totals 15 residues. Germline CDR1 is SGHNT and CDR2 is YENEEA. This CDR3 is CASSLDFSQPYEQYF. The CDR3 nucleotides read TGTGCCAGCAGCTTAGATTTTAGCCAGCCCTACGAGCAGTACTTC. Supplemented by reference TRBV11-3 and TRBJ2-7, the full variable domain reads EAGVVQSPRYKIIEKKQPVAFWCNPISGHNTLYWYLQNLGQGPELLIRYENEEAVDDSQLPKDRFSAERLKGVDSTLKIQPAELGDSAVYLCASSLDFSQPYEQYFGPGTRLTVT.

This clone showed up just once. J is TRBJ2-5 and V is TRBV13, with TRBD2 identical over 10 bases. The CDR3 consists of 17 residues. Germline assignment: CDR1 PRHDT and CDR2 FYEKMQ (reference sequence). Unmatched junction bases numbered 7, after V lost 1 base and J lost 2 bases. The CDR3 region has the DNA TGTGCCAGCAGCTTAGCAGGTAGCGGGGGGAAGCAAGAGACCCAGTACTTC. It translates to CASSLAGSGGKQETQYF.

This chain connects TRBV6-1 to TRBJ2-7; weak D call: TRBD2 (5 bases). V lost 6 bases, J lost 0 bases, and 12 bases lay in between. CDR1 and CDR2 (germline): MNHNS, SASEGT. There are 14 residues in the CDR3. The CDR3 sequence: CASRRELPSYEQYF. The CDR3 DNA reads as TGTGCCAGCAGGAGGGAGCTCCCCTCCTACGAGCAGTACTTC.

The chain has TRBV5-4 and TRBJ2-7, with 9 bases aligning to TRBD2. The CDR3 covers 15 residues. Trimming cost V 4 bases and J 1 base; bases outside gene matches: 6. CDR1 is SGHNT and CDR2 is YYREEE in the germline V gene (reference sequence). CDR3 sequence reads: CASSVAAGGSYEQYF. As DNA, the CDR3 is TGTGCCAGCAGCGTAGCAGCGGGAGGTTCCTACGAGCAGTACTTC.

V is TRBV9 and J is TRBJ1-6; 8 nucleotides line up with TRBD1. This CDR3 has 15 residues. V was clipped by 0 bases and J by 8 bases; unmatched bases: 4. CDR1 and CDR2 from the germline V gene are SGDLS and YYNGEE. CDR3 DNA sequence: TGTGCCAGCAGCGTAGCAGGGGGCGCGTATTCACCCCTCCACTTT. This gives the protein CASSVAGGAYSPLHF.

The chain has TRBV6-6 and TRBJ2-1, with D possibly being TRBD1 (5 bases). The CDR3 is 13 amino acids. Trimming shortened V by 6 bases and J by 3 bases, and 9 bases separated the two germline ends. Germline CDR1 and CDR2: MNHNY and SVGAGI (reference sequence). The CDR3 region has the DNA TGTGCCAGCAGGAGAGACAGCTACAATGAGCAGTTCTTC. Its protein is CASRRDSYNEQFF.

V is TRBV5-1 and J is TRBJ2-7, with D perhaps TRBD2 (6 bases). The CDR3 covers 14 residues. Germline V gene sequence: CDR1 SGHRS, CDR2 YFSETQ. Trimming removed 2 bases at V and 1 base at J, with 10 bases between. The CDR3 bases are TGCGCCAGCAGCTTCTTCGGGACTTCCTACGAGCAGTACTTC. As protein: CASSFFGTSYEQYF.

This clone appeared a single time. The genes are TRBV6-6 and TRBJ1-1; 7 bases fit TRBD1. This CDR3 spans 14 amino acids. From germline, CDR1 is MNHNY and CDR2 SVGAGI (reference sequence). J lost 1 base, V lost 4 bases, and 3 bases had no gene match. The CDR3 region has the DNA TGTGCCAGCAGTTTACAGGGGAAGAACACTGAAGCTTTCTTT. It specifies CASSLQGKNTEAFF.

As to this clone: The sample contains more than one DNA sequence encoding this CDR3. CDR3 sequence: CASSLNFYEQYF. The CDR3 nucleotides are TGTGCCAGCAGCCTTAATTTCTACGAGCAGTACTTC. This chain connects TRBV28 to TRBJ2-7; D gene unclear. The V end lost 6 bases, the J end lost 3 bases, and 9 bases lay between the germline ends. The CDR3 spans 12 residues. CDR1 is MDHEN and CDR2 is SYDVKM in the germline V gene. Full variable domain (rest looked up from reference TRBV28 and TRBJ2-7): DVKVTQSSRYLVKRTGEKVFLECVQDMDHENMFWYRQDPGLGLRLIYFSYDVKMKEKGDIPEGYSVSREKKERFSLILESASTNQTSMYLCASSLNFYEQYFGPGTRLTVT.

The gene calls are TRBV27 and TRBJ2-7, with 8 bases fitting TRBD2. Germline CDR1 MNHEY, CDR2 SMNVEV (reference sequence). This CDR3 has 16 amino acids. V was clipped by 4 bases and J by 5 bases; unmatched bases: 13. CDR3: CASSSHLRGGLHEQYF. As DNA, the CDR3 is TGTGCCAGCAGTTCTCATCTCCGGGGGGGCTTACACGAGCAGTACTTC.

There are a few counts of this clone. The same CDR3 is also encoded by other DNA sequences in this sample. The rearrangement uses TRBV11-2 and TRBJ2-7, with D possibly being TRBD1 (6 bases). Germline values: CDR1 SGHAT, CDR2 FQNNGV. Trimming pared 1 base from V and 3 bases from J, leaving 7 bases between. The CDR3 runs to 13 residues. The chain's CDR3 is CASSLAGVYEQYF. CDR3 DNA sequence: TGTGCCAGCAGCTTAGCAGGGGTCTACGAGCAGTACTTC.

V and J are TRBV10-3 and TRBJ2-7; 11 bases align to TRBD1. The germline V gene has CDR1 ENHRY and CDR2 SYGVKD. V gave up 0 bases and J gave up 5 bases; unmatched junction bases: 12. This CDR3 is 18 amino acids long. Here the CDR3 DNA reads TGTGCCATCAGTGAGTCCGGTCCCGCCGGGACAGGGGGTAACGAGCAGTACTTC. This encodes CAISESGPAGTGGNEQYF.

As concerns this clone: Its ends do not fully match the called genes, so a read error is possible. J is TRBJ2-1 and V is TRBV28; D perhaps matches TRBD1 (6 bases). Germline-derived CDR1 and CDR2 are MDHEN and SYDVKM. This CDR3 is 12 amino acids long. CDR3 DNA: TGTGCCAGCAGTTCCGGACAGCGAGCAACGGTCTTC. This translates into CASSSGQRATVF.

The chain's CDR3 is CASSVGFQGDEGYTF. The CDR3 coding sequence is TGTGCCAGCAGCGTAGGATTTCAGGGGGACGAGGGCTACACCTTC. This chain links TRBV9 with TRBJ1-2; 7 positions match TRBD1. There are 15 residues in the CDR3. Germline CDR1 is SGDLS and CDR2 is YYNGEE. Trimming took 0 bases from V and 8 from J; bases not matched to a gene: 10. Based on the CDR3 plus reference TRBV9 and TRBJ1-2, the full variable domain is DSGVTQTPKHLITATGQRVTLRCSPRSGDLSVYWYQQSLDQGLQFLIQYYNGEERAKGNILERFSAQQFPDLHSELNLSSLELGDSALYFCASSVGFQGDEGYTFGSGTRLTVV.

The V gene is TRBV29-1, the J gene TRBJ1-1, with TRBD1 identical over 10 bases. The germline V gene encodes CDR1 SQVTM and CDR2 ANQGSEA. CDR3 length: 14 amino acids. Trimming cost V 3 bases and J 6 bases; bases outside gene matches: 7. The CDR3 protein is CSVDPGQGWAEAFF. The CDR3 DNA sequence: TGCAGCGTTGACCCGGGACAGGGGTGGGCTGAAGCTTTCTTT.

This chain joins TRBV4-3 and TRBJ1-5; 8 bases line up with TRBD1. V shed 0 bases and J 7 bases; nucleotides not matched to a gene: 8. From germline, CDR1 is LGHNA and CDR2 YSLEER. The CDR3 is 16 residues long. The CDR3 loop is CASSQDLGQGGQPQHF. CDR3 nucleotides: TGCGCCAGCAGCCAAGACCTTGGACAGGGAGGACAGCCCCAGCATTTT.

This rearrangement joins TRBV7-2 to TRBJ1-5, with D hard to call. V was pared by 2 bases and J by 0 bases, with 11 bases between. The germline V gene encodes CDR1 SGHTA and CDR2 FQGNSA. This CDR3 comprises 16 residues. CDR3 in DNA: TGTGCCAGCAGCTTATTCCCAGGATATAGCAATCAGCCCCAGCATTTT. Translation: CASSLFPGYSNQPQHF.

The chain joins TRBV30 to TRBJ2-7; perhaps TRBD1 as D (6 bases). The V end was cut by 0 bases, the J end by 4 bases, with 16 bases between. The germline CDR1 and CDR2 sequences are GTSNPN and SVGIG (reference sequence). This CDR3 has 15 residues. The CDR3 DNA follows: TGTGCCTGGAGTGTAAGGGCAGGGGTGCAATACGAGCAGTACTTC. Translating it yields CAWSVRAGVQYEQYF.

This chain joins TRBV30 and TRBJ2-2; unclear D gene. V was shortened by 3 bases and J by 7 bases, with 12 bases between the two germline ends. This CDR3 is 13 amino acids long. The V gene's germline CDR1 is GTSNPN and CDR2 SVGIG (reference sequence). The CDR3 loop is CAWSDNHYGELFF. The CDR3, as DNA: TGTGCCTGGAGCGACAATCATTACGGGGAGCTGTTTTTT.

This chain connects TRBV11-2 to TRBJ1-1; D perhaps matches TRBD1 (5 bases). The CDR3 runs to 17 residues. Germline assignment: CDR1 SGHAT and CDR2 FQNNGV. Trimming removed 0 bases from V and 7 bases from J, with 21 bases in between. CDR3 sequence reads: CASSLDVGGSRGGEAFF. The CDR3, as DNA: TGTGCCAGCAGCTTAGATGTGGGCGGGTCTAGGGGAGGTGAAGCTTTCTTT.

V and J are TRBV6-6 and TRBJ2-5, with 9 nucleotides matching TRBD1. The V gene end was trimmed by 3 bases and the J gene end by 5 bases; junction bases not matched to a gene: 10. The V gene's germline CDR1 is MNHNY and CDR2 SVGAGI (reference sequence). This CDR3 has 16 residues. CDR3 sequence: CASSYMGQGSPETQYF. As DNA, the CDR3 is TGTGCCAGCAGTTATATGGGACAGGGATCCCCCGAGACCCAGTACTTC.